The entry below describes one T cell receptor (beta chain). Its antigen is not known. The sample comes from a study of OX40 agonist ivuxolimab in advanced cancers. Background on the study: Each patient was given ivuxolimab into a vein every 2 weeks, at 0.01 to 10 mg/kg. Findings and caveats of the study: Still undetermined is the antigen specificity of the expanded peripheral T cells. More expanded clones were seen, on average, in CD8+ T cells than in CD4+.

This CDR3 has 12 amino acids. Germline values: CDR1 SEHNR, CDR2 FQNEAQ (reference sequence). V lost 9 bases and J lost 1; bases outside the gene matches: 2. The repertoire was sequenced with immunoSEQ multiplex PCR; TCRdb's copy has only in-frame clones and lacks some. The top ten clones hold roughly 2.1% of a sample with about 99,000 clones, 90% to 97% of them seen once. V usage is TRBV7-9 and J usage is TRBJ2-5; 7 bases align to TRBD1. The TCR sequence derives from an adult with an advanced solid tumor such as melanoma, head and neck, liver or kidney cancer. The sequencing used CD4+ or CD8+ T cells sorted from blood, collected in a trial of the OX40 agonist ivuxolimab. The CDR3 region has the DNA TGTGCCAGGCAGGGGGTCCAAGAGACCCAGTACTTC. It translates to CARQGVQETQYF.